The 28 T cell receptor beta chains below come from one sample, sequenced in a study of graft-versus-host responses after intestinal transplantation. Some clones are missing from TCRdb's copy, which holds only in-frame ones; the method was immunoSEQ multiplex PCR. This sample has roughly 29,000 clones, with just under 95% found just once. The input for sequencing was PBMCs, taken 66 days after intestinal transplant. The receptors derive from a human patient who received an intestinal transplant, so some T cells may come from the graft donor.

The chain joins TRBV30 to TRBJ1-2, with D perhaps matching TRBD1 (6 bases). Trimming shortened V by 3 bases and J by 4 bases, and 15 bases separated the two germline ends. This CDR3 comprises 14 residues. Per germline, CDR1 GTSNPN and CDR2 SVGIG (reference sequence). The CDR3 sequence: CAWRPGQRGYGYTF. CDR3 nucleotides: TGTGCCTGGAGACCCGGACAGCGGGGCTATGGCTACACCTTC.

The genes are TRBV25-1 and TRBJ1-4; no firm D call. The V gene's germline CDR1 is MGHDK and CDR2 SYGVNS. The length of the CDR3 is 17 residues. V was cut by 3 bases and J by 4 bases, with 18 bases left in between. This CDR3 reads CASSDLFQGYNNEKLFF. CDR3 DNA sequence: TGTGCCAGCAGTGATCTTTTTCAAGGTTATAATAATGAAAAACTGTTTTTT.

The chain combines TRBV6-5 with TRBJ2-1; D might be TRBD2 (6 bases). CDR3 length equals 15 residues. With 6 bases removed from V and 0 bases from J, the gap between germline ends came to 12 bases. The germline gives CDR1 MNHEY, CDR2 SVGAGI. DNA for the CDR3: TGTGCCAGCAGCATAGCGGACAACTCCTACAATGAGCAGTTCTTC. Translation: CASSIADNSYNEQFF.

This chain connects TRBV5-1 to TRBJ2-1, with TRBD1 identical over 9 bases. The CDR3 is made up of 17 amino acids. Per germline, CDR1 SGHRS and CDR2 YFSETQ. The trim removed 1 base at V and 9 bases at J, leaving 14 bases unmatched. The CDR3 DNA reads TGCGCCAGCAGCTTGTCTGGGACAGGGTCTCTTGGAGCTGAGCAGTTCTTC. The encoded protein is CASSLSGTGSLGAEQFF.

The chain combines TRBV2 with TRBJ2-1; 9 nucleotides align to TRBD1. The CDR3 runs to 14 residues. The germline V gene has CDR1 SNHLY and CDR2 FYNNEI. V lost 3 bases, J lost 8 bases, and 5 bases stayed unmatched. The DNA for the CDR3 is TGTGCCAGCAGTGAGCGACAGGGGGTGGATGAGCAGTTCTTC. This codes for CASSERQGVDEQFF.

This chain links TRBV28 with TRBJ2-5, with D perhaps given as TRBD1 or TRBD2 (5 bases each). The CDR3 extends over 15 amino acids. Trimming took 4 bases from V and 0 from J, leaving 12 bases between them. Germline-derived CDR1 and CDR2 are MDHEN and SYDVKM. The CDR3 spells CASSSTWGYQETQYF. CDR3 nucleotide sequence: TGTGCCAGCAGTTCGACGTGGGGGTACCAAGAGACCCAGTACTTC.

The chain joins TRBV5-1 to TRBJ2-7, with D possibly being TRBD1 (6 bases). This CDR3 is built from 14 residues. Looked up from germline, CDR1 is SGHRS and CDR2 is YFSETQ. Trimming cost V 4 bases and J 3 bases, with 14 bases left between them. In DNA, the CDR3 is TGCGCCAGCAGCGAACGGACAGCGGTCTACGAGCAGTACTTC. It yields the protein CASSERTAVYEQYF.

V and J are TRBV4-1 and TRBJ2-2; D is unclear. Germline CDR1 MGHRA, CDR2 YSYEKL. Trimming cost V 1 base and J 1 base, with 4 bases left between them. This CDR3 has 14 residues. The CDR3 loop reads CASSQGQNTGELFF. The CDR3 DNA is TGCGCCAGCAGCCAAGGACAGAACACCGGGGAGCTGTTTTTT.

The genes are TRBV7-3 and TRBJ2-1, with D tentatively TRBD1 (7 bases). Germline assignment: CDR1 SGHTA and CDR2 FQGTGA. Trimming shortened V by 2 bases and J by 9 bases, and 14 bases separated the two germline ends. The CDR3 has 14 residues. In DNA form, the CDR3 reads TGTGCCAGCAGCTTATGGAGGGGGCGCGGTGAGCAGTTCTTC. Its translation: CASSLWRGRGEQFF.

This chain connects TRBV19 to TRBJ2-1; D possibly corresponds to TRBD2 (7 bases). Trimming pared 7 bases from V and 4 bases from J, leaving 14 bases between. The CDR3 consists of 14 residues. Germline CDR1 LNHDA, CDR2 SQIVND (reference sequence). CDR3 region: CASKQGLNYNEQFF. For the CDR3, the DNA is TGTGCCAGTAAACAGGGACTAAATTACAATGAGCAGTTCTTC.

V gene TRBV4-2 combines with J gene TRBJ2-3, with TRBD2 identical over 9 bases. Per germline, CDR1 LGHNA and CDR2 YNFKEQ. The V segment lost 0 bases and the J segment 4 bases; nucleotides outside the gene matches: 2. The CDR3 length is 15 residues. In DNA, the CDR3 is TGTGCCAGCAGCCAAGAGCGGGGGGGCGCAGATACGCAGTATTTT. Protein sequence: CASSQERGGADTQYF.

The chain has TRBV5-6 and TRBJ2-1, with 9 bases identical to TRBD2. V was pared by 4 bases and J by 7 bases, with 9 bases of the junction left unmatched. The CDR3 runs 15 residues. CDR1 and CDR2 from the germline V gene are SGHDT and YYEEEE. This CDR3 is CASSPTGTSLNEQFF. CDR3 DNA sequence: TGTGCCAGCAGCCCGACCGGGACTAGCTTGAATGAGCAGTTCTTC.

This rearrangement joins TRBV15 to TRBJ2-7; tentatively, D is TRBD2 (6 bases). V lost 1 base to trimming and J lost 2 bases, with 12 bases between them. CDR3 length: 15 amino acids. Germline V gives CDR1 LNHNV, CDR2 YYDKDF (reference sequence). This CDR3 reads CATSRVWGGAYEQYF. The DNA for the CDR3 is TGTGCCACCAGCAGAGTATGGGGCGGGGCCTACGAGCAGTACTTC.

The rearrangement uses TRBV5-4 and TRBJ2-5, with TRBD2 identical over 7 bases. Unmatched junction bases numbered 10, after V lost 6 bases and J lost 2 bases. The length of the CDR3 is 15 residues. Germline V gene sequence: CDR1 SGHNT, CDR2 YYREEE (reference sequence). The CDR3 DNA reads TGTGCCAGCACCTATCTAGCGGAGGGACAAGAGACCCAGTACTTC. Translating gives CASTYLAEGQETQYF.

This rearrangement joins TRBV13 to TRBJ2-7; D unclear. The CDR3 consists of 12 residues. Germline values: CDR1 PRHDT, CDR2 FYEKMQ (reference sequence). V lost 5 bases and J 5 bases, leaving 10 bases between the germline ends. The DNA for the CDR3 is TGTGCCAGCAGCCGACTTTTTCACGAGCAGTACTTC. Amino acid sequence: CASSRLFHEQYF.

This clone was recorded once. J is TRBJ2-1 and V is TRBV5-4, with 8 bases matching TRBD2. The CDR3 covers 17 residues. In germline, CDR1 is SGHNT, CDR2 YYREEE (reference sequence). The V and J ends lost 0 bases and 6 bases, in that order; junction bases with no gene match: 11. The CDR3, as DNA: TGTGCCAGCAGCTTGGCCCGTTGGCGGGGGGCCCTCAATGAGCAGTTCTTC. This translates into CASSLARWRGALNEQFF.

This CDR3 reads CASSSTPQNTEAFF. CDR3 nucleotide sequence: TGTGCCAGTAGTAGTACCCCCCAAAACACTGAAGCTTTCTTT. This chain uses TRBV19 with TRBJ1-1, with D uncertain. The CDR3 runs 14 residues. V dropped 4 bases and J dropped 2 bases, with 11 bases sitting between them. Germline lookup yields CDR1 LNHDA and CDR2 SQIVND (reference sequence).

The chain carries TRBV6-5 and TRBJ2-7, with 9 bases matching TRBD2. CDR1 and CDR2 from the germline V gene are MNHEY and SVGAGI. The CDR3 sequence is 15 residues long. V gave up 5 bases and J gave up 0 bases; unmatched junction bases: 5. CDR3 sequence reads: CASSQSGGSSYEQYF. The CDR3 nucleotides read TGTGCCAGCAGTCAGAGCGGGGGGAGCTCCTACGAGCAGTACTTC.

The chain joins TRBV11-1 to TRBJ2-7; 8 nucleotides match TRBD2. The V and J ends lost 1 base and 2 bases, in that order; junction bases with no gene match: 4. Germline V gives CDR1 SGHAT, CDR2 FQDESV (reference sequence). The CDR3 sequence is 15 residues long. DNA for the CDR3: TGTGCCAGCAGCTTAGGCGGGGGGCTAACCTACGAGCAGTACTTC. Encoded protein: CASSLGGGLTYEQYF.

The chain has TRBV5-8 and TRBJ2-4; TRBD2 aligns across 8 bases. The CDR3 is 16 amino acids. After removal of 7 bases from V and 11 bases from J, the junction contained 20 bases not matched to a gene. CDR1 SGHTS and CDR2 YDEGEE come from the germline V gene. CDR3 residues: CASRSGTSSGGWVQYF. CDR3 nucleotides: TGTGCCAGCCGTAGCGGGACTAGTTCAGGCGGTTGGGTTCAGTACTTC.

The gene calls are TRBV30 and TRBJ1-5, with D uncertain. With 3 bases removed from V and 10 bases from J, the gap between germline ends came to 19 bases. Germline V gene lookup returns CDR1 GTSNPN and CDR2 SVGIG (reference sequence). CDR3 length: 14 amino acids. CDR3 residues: CAWRGPGEGDPQHF. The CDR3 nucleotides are TGTGCCTGGAGGGGCCCAGGAGAAGGCGATCCCCAGCATTTT.

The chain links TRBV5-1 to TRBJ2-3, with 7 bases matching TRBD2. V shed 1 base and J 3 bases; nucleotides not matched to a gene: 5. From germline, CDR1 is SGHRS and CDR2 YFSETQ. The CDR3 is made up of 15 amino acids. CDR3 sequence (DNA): TGCGCCAGCAGCTTGTCGTCTAGCGGAACAGATACGCAGTATTTT. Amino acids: CASSLSSSGTDTQYF. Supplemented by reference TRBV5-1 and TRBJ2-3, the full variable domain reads KAGVTQTPRYLIKTRGQQVTLSCSPISGHRSVSWYQQTPGQGLQFLFEYFSETQRNKGNFPGRFSGRQFSNSRSEMNVSTLELGDSALYLCASSLSSSGTDTQYFGPGTRLTVL.

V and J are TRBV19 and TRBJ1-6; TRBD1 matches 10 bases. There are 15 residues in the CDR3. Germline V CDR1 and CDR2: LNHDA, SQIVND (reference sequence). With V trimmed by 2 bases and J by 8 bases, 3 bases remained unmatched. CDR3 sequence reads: CASSISGQGHSPLHF. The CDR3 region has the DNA TGTGCCAGTAGTATATCGGGACAGGGGCATTCACCCCTCCACTTT.

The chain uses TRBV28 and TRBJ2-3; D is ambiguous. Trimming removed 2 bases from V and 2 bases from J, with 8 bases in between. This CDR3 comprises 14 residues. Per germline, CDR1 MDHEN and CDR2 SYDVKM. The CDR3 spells CASSLGQNTDTQYF. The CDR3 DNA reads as TGTGCCAGCAGTTTAGGGCAGAACACAGATACGCAGTATTTT.

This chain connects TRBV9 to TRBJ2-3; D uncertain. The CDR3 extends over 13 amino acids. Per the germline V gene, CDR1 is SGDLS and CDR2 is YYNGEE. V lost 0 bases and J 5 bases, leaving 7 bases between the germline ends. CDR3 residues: CASSVGLGDTQYF. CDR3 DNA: TGTGCCAGCAGCGTAGGATTAGGAGATACGCAGTATTTT.

CDR3 loop: CASGGTSAGELFF. CDR3 bases: TGTGCCAGCGGGGGGACTAGCGCCGGGGAGCTGTTTTTT. The chain has TRBV9 and TRBJ2-2; TRBD2 agrees at 10 bases. Germline V CDR1 and CDR2: SGDLS, YYNGEE. V dropped 7 bases and J dropped 6; count of bases not matched to a gene: 3. The CDR3 has 13 amino acids.

CDR3 coding DNA: TGTGCCAGTAGTATTGCGGCGGGGGGATACGAGCAGTACTTC. Its protein is CASSIAAGGYEQYF. This chain uses TRBV19 with TRBJ2-7, with 8 bases identical to TRBD2. The ends lost 3 bases at V and 4 bases at J; junction bases unmatched: 5. The CDR3 extends over 14 amino acids. Per the germline V gene, CDR1 is LNHDA and CDR2 is SQIVND (reference sequence). The variable domain in full, with the rest retrieved from reference TRBV19 and TRBJ2-7, is DGGITQSPKYLFRKEGQNVTLSCEQNLNHDAMYWYRQDPGQGLRLIYYSQIVNDFQKGDIAEGYSVSREKKESFPLTVTSAQKNPTAFYLCASSIAAGGYEQYFGPGTRLTVT.

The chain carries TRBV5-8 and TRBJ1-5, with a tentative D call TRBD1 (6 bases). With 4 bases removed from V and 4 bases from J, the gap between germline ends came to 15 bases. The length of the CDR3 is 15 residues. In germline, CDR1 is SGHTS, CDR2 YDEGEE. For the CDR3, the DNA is TGTGCCAGCAGCGGGGAAACAGACAGGAATCAGCCCCAGCATTTT. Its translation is CASSGETDRNQPQHF.